This T cell receptor (beta chain) came from a study of blood T cells in healthy people across ages. Study-level findings and limits: Nothing was known about donor CMV status, and this possibly confounded expanded clonotype changes.

Germline V lookup: CDR1 DFQATT, CDR2 SNEGSKA (reference sequence). Trimming took 6 bases from V and 9 from J, leaving 20 bases between them. The CDR3 extends over 13 amino acids. Sample-barcoded 5' priming and a J-beta primer mix drove a second PCR of roughly 6 to 12 cycles. The template-switch adaptor was a 5' adaptor with 12 random nucleotides. It tagged each cDNA molecule. Using its own MiXCR run on the 5' RACE reads, TCRdb lists one record per CDR3 protein. The sample lists roughly 680,000 distinct CDR3 sequences, over 45% seen once, with about 32% in the top ten. Samples had at least 6.5 million PBMCs isolated from them. For this clonotype: Antigen: not known.

This receptor was obtained from a woman aged 55-69 years in good health. The sequenced sample consisted of blood. The V call is TRBV20-1, the J call TRBJ1-2; maybe TRBD1 (5 bases). CDR3 in amino acids: CSAPRSGTPSYTF. In DNA form, the CDR3 reads TGCAGTGCCCCACGGTCTGGGACCCCCAGCTACACCTTC.